This T cell receptor beta chain was obtained from a study of blood T cell repertoires in COVID-19. Across the study: The United States, Italy and Spain were the sources of the acute and convalescent COVID-19 samples. PBMCs, B-cell-depleted T cells, or T cells provided the cDNA or gDNA that made up the material.

Original processing methods: Counts of nucleated cells, estimated from reference gene primer amplification, were obtained. TCRdb's copy holds only in-frame clones and misses some; the assay was immunoSEQ multiplex PCR. V and J calls and clone size are those listed in that table; D and trimming were worked out from the DNA. The top ten clones hold 2.1% of a sample with 40,000 to 50,000 clones, around 86% of them seen once. The Seattle patients joined while their infection was active and were tracked longitudinally afterward. CDR1 is SGHVS, CDR2 FNYEAQ, per germline. V lost 5 bases, J lost 3 bases, and 4 bases stayed unmatched. The CDR3 covers 15 residues.

The gene calls are TRBV7-6 and TRBJ1-6; TRBD1 matches at 7 bases. Sample: peripheral blood. This clonotype originated in a woman at least 80 years old with COVID-19, enrolled during active disease. In nucleotides, the CDR3 is TGTGCCAGCAGCCCAAGACAGGGCTATAATTCACCCCTCCACTTT. Amino acid sequence: CASSPRQGYNSPLHF.